Following are 20 T cell receptor beta chains from one sample sequenced in a study of beta chain features in type 1 diabetes (dated by TCRdb to 2017 to 2018). Here is what the overall study found, with its caveats: Type 1 diabetes patients showed a moderate but significant shortening of TCRB CDR3 length in all four CD4+ subsets.

Their target antigens are unknown. Library creation used the immunoSEQ multiplex PCR assay. All of the isolated RNA was reverse transcribed with the High Capacity cDNA Reverse Transcription Kit, so expressed TCRB transcripts were sequenced. TCRdb mirrors the immuneACCESS table, restricted to in-frame sequences. Some clones are absent from its copies; in checked studies, under half trace to an unresolved V gene, and the reason for the others is unknown. Within this sample are a few hundred thousand clones, with about 14% of them counted one time only. The ten most abundant clones make up about 0.015% of the sample. Specimen: naive CD4+ T cells from blood. According to the study, the label for this sample's cell subset or site signals: true naive CD4+ T cells. Every receptor here comes from a woman between 18 and 29 years old with type 1 diabetes.

This clone has a handful of counts. The chain has TRBV30 and TRBJ2-3, with a possible D match to TRBD2 (6 bases). The CDR3 extends over 17 amino acids. Trimming took 4 bases from V and 0 from J, leaving 20 bases between them. CDR1 GTSNPN and CDR2 SVGIG come from the germline V gene (reference sequence). The CDR3 protein is CAWNPPGGWRSTDTQYF. As DNA, the CDR3 is TGTGCCTGGAATCCCCCCGGGGGATGGAGGAGCACAGATACGCAGTATTTT.

This clone was counted only a few times. V gene TRBV27 combines with J gene TRBJ2-3; 7 bases are shared with TRBD2. V lost 6 bases, J lost 3 bases, and 6 bases stayed unmatched. CDR1 is MNHEY, CDR2 SMNVEV, per germline (reference sequence). There are 14 residues in the CDR3. Here the CDR3 DNA reads TGTGCCAGCAGAGAGCGGGAAAGGACAGATACGCAGTATTTT. Translated: CASRERERTDTQYF.

V is TRBV28 and J is TRBJ1-1; D gene uncertain. CDR1 MDHEN and CDR2 SYDVKM come from the germline V gene. Trimming shortened V by 5 bases and J by 1 base, and 11 bases separated the two germline ends. This CDR3 has 14 residues. CDR3 DNA sequence: TGTGCCAGCAGTCCCTCGAGAAGGAACACTGAAGCTTTCTTT. This sequence encodes CASSPSRRNTEAFF.

V usage is TRBV2 and J usage is TRBJ2-1; 8 nucleotides line up with TRBD1. Trimming cost V 6 bases and J 10 bases; bases outside gene matches: 5. This CDR3 contains 12 residues. Germline lookup yields CDR1 SNHLY and CDR2 FYNNEI. For the CDR3, the DNA is TGTGCCAGCAGGACAGGGGAGAGGGAGCAGTTCTTC. It yields the protein CASRTGEREQFF.

This clone was detected only a few times. The sample carries other DNA sequences with the same CDR3. This chain joins TRBV5-1 and TRBJ1-1; 10 nucleotides line up with TRBD1. The germline V gene encodes CDR1 SGHRS and CDR2 YFSETQ. The CDR3 spans 15 residues. J gave up 1 base and V 4 bases, and 4 bases lay outside the gene matches. CDR3 residues: CASSPGQGGNTEAFF. CDR3 DNA: TGCGCCAGCAGCCCCGGACAGGGGGGGAACACTGAAGCTTTCTTT.

V and J are TRBV10-2 and TRBJ2-7; D is perhaps TRBD1 (5 bases). Per germline, CDR1 WSHSY and CDR2 SAAADI. V was trimmed by 8 bases and J by 4 bases, leaving 21 bases between them. The CDR3 is 15 amino acids. This CDR3 reads CASSGHDMWIYEQYV. In DNA, the CDR3 is TGCGCCAGCTCCGGACACGATATGTGGATTTACGAGCAGTACGTC.

The chain employs TRBV2 and TRBJ2-3; 9 bases fit TRBD1. J gave up 3 bases and V 7 bases, and 11 bases lay outside the gene matches. This CDR3 contains 16 residues. From germline, CDR1 is SNHLY and CDR2 FYNNEI. CDR3 sequence reads: CASILTQGQGTDTQYF. Here the CDR3 DNA reads TGTGCCAGCATCCTTACTCAAGGACAGGGGACAGATACGCAGTATTTT.

This clone has a handful of counts. The rearrangement links TRBV30 to TRBJ1-5; perhaps TRBD1 as D (5 bases). The germline V gene encodes CDR1 GTSNPN and CDR2 SVGIG (reference sequence). The CDR3 consists of 14 residues. Trimming pared 0 bases from V and 4 bases from J, leaving 10 bases between. The CDR3 loop is CAWSVEQVNQPQHF. In DNA, the CDR3 is TGTGCCTGGAGTGTAGAACAGGTTAATCAGCCCCAGCATTTT.

The chain combines TRBV7-8 with TRBJ2-1; 7 nucleotides agree with TRBD1. Germline CDR1 and CDR2: SGHVS and FQNEAQ. CDR3 length: 17 amino acids. V was pared by 5 bases and J by 1 base, with 11 bases of the junction left unmatched. The CDR3 coding sequence is TGTGCCAGCAGCCACCGACAGGGCGGTATGTCCTACAATGAGCAGTTCTTC. It is translated as CASSHRQGGMSYNEQFF.

The chain recombines TRBV6-5 with TRBJ1-5; no reliable D call. CDR1 and CDR2 (germline): MNHEY, SVGAGI. V lost 7 bases and J 1 base, leaving 11 bases between the germline ends. The CDR3 extends over 14 amino acids. CDR3 DNA sequence: TGTGCCAGCAAACCGGGAGTGAGCAATCAGCCCCAGCATTTT. Its translation is CASKPGVSNQPQHF.

This clone was picked up a small number of times. The J gene is TRBJ2-5, the V gene TRBV4-1; weak D call: TRBD1 (6 bases). The CDR3 is made up of 16 amino acids. CDR1 is MGHRA and CDR2 is YSYEKL in the germline V gene. Trimming stripped 4 bases from V and 3 bases from J, with 18 bases between. The CDR3 is CASSLSLRQVKETQYF. The DNA of the CDR3 is TGCGCCAGCAGCCTCTCCCTTAGACAGGTCAAAGAGACCCAGTACTTC.

The genes are TRBV6-5 and TRBJ2-1, with 7 bases aligning to TRBD2. Trimming at V came to 5 bases and at J to 1 base, leaving 2 bases not matched to a gene. Germline V gene lookup returns CDR1 MNHEY and CDR2 SVGAGI. The CDR3 runs to 14 residues. For the CDR3, the DNA is TGTGCCAGCAGTCTAGCGGTATCCTACAATGAGCAGTTCTTC. It yields the protein CASSLAVSYNEQFF.

The genes are TRBV6-5 and TRBJ1-2; D is possibly TRBD1 (6 bases). Germline-derived CDR1 and CDR2 are MNHEY and SVGAGI. The CDR3 length is 16 residues. V gave up 0 bases and J gave up 1 base, with 12 bases separating them. CDR3 amino acids: CASSYSTGRNNYGYTF. In DNA form, the CDR3 reads TGTGCCAGCAGTTACTCGACAGGCAGGAATAACTATGGCTACACCTTC.

The chain links TRBV7-2 to TRBJ2-1; 8 bases align to TRBD2. Germline values: CDR1 SGHTA, CDR2 FQGNSA. The CDR3 spans 13 residues. V trimming: 6 bases; J trimming: 9 bases; junction bases outside the gene matches: 7. The CDR3 nucleotides are TGTGCCAGCAGGACCCTAGCGGGCGCTGAGCAGTTCTTC. Amino acids: CASRTLAGAEQFF.

The chain couples TRBV2 to TRBJ1-2, with D possibly matching TRBD1 (5 bases). Trimming stripped 2 bases from V and 7 bases from J, with 14 bases between. Germline CDR1 reads SNHLY; CDR2 reads FYNNEI. CDR3 size: 14 residues. For the CDR3, the DNA is TGTGCCAGCAGTGAATATACAGGAGAGATTGGCTACACCTTC. Its protein is CASSEYTGEIGYTF.

This rearrangement joins TRBV29-1 to TRBJ2-3; 9 positions agree with TRBD2. Per germline, CDR1 SQVTM and CDR2 ANQGSEA. The CDR3 is made up of 14 amino acids. V gave up 5 bases and J gave up 4 bases; unmatched junction bases: 7. The CDR3 reads CSVRQRLAADTQYF. The DNA of the CDR3 is TGCAGCGTTCGACAGCGACTAGCGGCAGATACGCAGTATTTT.

V is TRBV27 and J is TRBJ2-4, with D maybe TRBD2 (5 bases). The CDR3 is 13 residues long. CDR1 and CDR2 (germline): MNHEY, SMNVEV (reference sequence). The germline V and J ends were trimmed by 2 bases and 9 bases, with 11 bases remaining between them. CDR3 amino acids: CASSLALGSIQYF. The CDR3 nucleotides read TGTGCCAGCAGTTTAGCTTTGGGGAGCATTCAGTACTTC.

The rearrangement links TRBV5-1 to TRBJ2-1; 7 bases are shared with TRBD2. The CDR3 runs to 15 residues. Germline V lookup: CDR1 SGHRS, CDR2 YFSETQ. V shed 4 bases, J shed 6 bases, and the junction held 10 bases outside the gene matches. CDR3 in amino acids: CASSVLADPGNEQFF. The CDR3, as DNA: TGCGCCAGCAGCGTCCTAGCGGATCCGGGCAATGAGCAGTTCTTC.

This clone has more than one count but fewer than ten. V is TRBV9 and J is TRBJ2-1; perhaps TRBD1 as D (7 bases). Per the germline V gene, CDR1 is SGDLS and CDR2 is YYNGEE. The CDR3 contains 15 residues. V was clipped by 4 bases and J by 5 bases, with 16 bases between them. CDR3 sequence (DNA): TGTGCCAGCAGCCCCAGGGGGAGGTTGGACAATGAGCAGTTCTTC. Translating gives CASSPRGRLDNEQFF. The full variable domain, rest sourced from reference TRBV9 and TRBJ2-1, is DSGVTQTPKHLITATGQRVTLRCSPRSGDLSVYWYQQSLDQGLQFLIQYYNGEERAKGNILERFSAQQFPDLHSELNLSSLELGDSALYFCASSPRGRLDNEQFFGPGTRLTVL.

This clone occurred a few times. The rearrangement joins TRBV10-2 to TRBJ2-7, with TRBD2 as a possible D gene (6 bases). V lost 2 bases, J lost 9 bases, and 20 bases lay in between. This CDR3 has 15 amino acids. CDR1 and CDR2 (germline): WSHSY, SAAADI. The CDR3 region is CASSETDYGWGRQYF. The CDR3 bases are TGCGCCAGCAGTGAGACGGACTACGGATGGGGCAGGCAGTACTTC.